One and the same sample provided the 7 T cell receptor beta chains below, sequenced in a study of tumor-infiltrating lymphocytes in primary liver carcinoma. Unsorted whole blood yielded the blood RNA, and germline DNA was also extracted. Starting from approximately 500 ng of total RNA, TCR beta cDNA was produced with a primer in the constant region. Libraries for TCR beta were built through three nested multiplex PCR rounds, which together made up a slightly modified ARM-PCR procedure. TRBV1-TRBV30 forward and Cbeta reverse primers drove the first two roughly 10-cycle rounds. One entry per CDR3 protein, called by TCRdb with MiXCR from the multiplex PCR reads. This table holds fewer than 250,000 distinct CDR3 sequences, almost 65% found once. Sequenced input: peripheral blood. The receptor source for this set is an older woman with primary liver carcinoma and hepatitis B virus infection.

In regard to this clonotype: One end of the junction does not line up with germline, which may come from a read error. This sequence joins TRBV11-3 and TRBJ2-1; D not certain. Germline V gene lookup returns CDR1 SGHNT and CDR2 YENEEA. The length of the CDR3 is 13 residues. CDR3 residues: CASSLVSYNEQFF. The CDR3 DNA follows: TGTGCAAGCAGCTTAGTCAGTTACAATGAGCAGTTCTTC.

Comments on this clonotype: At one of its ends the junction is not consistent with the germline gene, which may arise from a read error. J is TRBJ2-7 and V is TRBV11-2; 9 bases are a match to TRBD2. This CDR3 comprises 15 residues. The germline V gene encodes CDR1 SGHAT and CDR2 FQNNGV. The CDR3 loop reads CASGLGGSGSYEQHF. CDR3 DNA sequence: TGTGCCAGCGGCTTAGGGGGTAGCGGGAGCTACGAGCAGCACTTC.

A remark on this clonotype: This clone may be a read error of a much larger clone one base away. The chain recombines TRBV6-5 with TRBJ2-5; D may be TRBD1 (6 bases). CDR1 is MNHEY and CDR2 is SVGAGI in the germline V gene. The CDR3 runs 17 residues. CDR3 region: CAGSYRSYIGQGETQYF. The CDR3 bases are TGTGCCGGCAGTTACAGGTCATACATCGGCCAGGGGGAGACCCAGTACTTC.

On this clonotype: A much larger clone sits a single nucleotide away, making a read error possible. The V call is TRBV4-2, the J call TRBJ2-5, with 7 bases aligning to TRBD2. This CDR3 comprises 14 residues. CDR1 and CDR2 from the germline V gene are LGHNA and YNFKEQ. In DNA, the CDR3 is TGTGCCAGCAGCCAGGGGGGGAGGTTCGAGACCCAGTGCTTC. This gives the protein CASSQGGRFETQCF.

The CDR3 nucleotides are TGTGCCAGCAGATCCGGGACTCGCTACAATGAGCAGTTCTTC. It codes for CASRSGTRYNEQFF. The chain couples TRBV28 to TRBJ2-1; D possibly corresponds to TRBD2 (6 bases). From germline, CDR1 is MDHEN and CDR2 SYDVKM. Trimming took off 6 bases at V and 3 bases at J, with 12 bases between the two ends. The CDR3 covers 14 residues.

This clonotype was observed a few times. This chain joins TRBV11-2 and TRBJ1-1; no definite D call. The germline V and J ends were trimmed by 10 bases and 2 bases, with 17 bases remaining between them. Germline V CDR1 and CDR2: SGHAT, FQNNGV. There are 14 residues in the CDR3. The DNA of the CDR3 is TGTGCCAACGGCTTATCCCGGACTAACACTGAAGCTTTCTTT. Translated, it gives CANGLSRTNTEAFF.

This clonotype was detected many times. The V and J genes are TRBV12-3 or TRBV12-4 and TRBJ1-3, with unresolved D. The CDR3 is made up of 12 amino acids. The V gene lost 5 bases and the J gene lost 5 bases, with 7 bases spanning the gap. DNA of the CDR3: TGTGCCAGCAGTACGGGCAGAAACACCATATATTTT. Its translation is CASSTGRNTIYF.